The clone carrying this T cell receptor beta chain was seen only once. The antigen is unknown. This specimen comes from a study of response to subunit inactivated influenza vaccine. Study observations and caveats: The authors offered the suggestion that each seasonal influenza vaccination recruits few new T cells.

This CDR3 is 14 amino acids long. The germline gives CDR1 SGHTA, CDR2 FQGTGA. Between the trimmed V and J ends, which lost 0 bases and 6 bases, there was a span of 8 bases. TCRdb processed the RT-PCR reads anew with MiXCR; each CDR3 protein has one entry. This sample carries roughly 700,000 distinct CDR3 sequences, around 13% of them seen once, and the ten largest clones take approximately 7%. Sequencing used PBMCs from blood, obtained around 15 days before vaccination. The receptor was derived from a man aged 45-65 years who received an inactivated influenza vaccine. The chain recombines TRBV7-3 with TRBJ2-2; no definite D call. In nucleotides, the CDR3 is TGTGCCAGCAGCTTAACGGGTGATGCCGGGGAGCTGTTTTTT. This encodes CASSLTGDAGELFF.